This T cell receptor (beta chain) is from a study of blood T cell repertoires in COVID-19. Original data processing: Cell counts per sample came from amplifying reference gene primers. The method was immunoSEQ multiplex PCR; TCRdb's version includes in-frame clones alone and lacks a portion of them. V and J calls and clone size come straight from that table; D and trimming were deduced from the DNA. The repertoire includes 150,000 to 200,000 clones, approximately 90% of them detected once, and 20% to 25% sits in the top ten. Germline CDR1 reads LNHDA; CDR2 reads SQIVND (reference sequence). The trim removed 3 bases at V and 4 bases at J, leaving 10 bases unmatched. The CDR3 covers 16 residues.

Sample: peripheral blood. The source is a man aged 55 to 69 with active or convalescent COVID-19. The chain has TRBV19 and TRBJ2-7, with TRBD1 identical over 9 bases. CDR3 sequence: CASSISGQGKRYEQYF. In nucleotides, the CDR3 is TGTGCCAGTAGTATCTCGGGACAGGGTAAAAGGTACGAGCAGTACTTC.